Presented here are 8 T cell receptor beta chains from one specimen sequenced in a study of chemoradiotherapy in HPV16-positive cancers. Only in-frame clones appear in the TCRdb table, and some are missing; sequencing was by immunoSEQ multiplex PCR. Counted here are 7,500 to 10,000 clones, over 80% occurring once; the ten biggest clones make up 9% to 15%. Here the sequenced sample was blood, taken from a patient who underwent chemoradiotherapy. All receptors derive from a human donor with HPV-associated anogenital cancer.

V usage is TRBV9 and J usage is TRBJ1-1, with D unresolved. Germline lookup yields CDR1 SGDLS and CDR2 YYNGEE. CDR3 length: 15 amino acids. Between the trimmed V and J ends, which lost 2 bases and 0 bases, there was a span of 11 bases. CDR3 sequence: CASSVSPTLNTEAFF. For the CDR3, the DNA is TGTGCCAGCAGCGTTTCACCGACCTTGAACACTGAAGCTTTCTTT. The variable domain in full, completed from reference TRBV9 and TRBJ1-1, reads DSGVTQTPKHLITATGQRVTLRCSPRSGDLSVYWYQQSLDQGLQFLIQYYNGEERAKGNILERFSAQQFPDLHSELNLSSLELGDSALYFCASSVSPTLNTEAFFGQGTRLTVV.

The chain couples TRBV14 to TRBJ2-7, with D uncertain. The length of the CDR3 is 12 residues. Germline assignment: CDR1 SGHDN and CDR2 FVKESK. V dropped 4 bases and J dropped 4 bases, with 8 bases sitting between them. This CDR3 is CASSPTFYEQYF. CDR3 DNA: TGTGCCAGCAGCCCGACGTTTTACGAGCAGTACTTC.

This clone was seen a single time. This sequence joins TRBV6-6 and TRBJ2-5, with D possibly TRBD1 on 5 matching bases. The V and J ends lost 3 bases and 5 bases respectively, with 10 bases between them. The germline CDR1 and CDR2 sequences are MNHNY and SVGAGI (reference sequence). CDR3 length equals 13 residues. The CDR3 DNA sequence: TGTGCCAGCAGTTATCAGGGTTGGGAGACCCAGTACTTC. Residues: CASSYQGWETQYF.

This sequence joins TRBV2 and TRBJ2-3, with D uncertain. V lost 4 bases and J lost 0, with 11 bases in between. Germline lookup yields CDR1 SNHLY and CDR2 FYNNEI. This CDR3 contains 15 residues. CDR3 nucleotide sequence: TGTGCCAGCAGTGTACGAAGACCTAGCACAGATACGCAGTATTTT. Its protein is CASSVRRPSTDTQYF.

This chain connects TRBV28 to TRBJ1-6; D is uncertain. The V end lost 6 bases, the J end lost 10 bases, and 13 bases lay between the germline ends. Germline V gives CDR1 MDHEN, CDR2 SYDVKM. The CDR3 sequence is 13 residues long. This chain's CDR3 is CASSASRWSPLHF. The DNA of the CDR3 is TGTGCCAGCAGCGCCTCCCGGTGGTCACCCCTCCACTTT.

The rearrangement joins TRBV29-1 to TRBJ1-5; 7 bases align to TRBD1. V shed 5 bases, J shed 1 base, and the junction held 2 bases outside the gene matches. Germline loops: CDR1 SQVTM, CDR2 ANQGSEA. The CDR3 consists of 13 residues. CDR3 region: CSVKQGSNQPQHF. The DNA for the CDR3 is TGCAGCGTTAAACAGGGGAGCAATCAGCCCCAGCATTTT.

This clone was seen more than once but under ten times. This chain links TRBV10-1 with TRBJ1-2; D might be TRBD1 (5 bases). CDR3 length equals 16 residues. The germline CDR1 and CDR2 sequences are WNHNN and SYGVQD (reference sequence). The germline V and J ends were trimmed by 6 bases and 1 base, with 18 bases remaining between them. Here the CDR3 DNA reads TGCGCCAGCAGGGGGAGGAGGGGTGAGTATAACTATGGCTACACCTTC. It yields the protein CASRGRRGEYNYGYTF.

DNA of the CDR3: TGTGCCAGCAGTTACTCCAGGGTTTACGAGCAGTACTTC. Its protein product is CASSYSRVYEQYF. The J gene is TRBJ2-7, the V gene TRBV6-6, with a weak D call TRBD1 (5 bases). Trimming removed 0 bases at V and 4 bases at J, with 7 bases between. Germline CDR1 reads MNHNY; CDR2 reads SVGAGI (reference sequence). CDR3 size: 13 residues.